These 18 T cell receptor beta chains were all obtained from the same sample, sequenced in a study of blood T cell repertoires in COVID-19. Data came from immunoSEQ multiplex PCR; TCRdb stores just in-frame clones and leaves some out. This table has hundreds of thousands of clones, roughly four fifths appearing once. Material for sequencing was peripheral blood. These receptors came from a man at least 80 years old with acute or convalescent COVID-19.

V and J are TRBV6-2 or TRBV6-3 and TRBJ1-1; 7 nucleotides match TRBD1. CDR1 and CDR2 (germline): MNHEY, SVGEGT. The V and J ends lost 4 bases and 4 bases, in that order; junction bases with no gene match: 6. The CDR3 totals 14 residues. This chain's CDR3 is CASSFVRTGTEAFF. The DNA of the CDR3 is TGTGCCAGCAGTTTTGTTCGGACAGGCACTGAAGCTTTCTTT.

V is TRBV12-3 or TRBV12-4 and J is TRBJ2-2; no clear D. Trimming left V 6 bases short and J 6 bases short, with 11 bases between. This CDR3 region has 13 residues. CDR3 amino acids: CASSSREAGELFF. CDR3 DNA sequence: TGTGCCAGCAGCTCCCGAGAGGCCGGGGAGCTGTTTTTT.

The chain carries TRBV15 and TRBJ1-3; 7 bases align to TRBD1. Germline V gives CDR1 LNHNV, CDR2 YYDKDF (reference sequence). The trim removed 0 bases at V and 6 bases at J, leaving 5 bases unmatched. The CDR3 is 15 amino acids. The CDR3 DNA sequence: TGTGCCACCAGCAGAGATTATACAGGGGCAAACACCATATATTTT. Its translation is CATSRDYTGANTIYF.

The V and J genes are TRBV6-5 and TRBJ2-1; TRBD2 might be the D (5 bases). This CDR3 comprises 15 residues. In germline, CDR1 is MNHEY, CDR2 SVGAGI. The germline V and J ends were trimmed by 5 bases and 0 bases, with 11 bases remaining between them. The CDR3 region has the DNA TGTGCCAGCAGTAGGACTTTCAGCTCCTACAATGAGCAGTTCTTC. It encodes CASSRTFSSYNEQFF.

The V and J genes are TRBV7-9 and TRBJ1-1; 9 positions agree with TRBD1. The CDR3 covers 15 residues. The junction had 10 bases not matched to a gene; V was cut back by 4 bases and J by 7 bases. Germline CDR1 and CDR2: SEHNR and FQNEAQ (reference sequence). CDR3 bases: TGTGCCAGCAGCTCCTGGGACAGGGTACAGGATGAAGCTTTCTTT. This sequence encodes CASSSWDRVQDEAFF.

The CDR3 DNA reads as TGTGCCAGCAGCCAAGTATCCGTGAACACCGGGGAGCTGTTTTTT. Translated, it gives CASSQVSVNTGELFF. J is TRBJ2-2 and V is TRBV14; D is ambiguous. Trimming shortened V by 1 base and J by 1 base, and 7 bases separated the two germline ends. The CDR3 covers 15 residues. The V gene's germline CDR1 is SGHDN and CDR2 FVKESK. The complete variable domain, with remaining parts taken from reference TRBV14 and TRBJ2-2, reads EAGVTQFPSHSVIEKGQTVTLRCDPISGHDNLYWYRRVMGKEIKFLLHFVKESKQDESGMPNNRFLAERTGGTYSTLKVQPAELEDSGVYFCASSQVSVNTGELFFGEGSRLTVL.

The CDR3 sequence is CASSFKQQGYLNSNQPQHF. As DNA, the CDR3 is TGCGCCAGCAGCTTTAAGCAACAGGGTTACCTTAATAGCAATCAGCCCCAGCATTTT. This chain connects TRBV5-1 to TRBJ1-5; TRBD1 might be the D (6 bases). In germline, CDR1 is SGHRS, CDR2 YFSETQ. The CDR3 length is 19 residues. Between the trimmed V and J ends, which lost 2 bases and 0 bases, there was a span of 21 bases.

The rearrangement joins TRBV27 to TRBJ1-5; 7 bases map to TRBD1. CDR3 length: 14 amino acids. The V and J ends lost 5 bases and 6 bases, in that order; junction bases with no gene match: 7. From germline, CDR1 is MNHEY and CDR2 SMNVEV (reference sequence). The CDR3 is CASSLRQGSQPQHF. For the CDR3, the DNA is TGTGCCAGCAGTCTGAGACAGGGTAGTCAGCCCCAGCATTTT.

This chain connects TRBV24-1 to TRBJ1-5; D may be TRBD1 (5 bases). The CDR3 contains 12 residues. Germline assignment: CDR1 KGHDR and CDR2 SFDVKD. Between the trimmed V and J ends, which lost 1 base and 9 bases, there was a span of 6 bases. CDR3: CATSDFGGPQHF. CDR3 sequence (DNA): TGTGCCACCAGTGATTTCGGGGGGCCCCAGCATTTT.

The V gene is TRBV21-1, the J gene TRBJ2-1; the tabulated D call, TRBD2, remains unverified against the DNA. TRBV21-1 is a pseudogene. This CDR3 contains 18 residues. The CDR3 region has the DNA TGTGCCAGCAGCAAAGCCCCCAGAACTAGCGGGAGTTACAATGAGCAGTTCTTC. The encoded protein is CASSKAPRTSGSYNEQFF.

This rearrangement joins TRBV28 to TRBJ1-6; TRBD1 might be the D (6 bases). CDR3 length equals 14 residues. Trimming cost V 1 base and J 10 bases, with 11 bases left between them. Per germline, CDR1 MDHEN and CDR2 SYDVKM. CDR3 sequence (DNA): TGTGCCAGCAGTTTATCGGGGCAGGGGTCACCCCTCCACTTT. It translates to CASSLSGQGSPLHF.

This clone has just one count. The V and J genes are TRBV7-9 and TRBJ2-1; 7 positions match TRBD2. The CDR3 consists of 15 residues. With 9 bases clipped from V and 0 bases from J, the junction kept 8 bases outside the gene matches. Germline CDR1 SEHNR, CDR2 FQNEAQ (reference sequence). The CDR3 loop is CASLTGGSSYNEQFF. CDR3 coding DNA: TGTGCCAGTCTAACCGGGGGGTCCTCCTACAATGAGCAGTTCTTC.

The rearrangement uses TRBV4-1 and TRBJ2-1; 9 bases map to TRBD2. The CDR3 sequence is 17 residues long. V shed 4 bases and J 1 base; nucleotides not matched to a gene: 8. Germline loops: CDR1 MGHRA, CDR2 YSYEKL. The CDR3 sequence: CASSRKVAGESYNEQFF. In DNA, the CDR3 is TGCGCCAGCAGCCGGAAAGTAGCGGGAGAGTCCTACAATGAGCAGTTCTTC.

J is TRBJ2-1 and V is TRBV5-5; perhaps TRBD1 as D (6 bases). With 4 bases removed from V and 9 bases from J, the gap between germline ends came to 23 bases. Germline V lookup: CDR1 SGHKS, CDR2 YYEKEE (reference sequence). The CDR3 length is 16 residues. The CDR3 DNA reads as TGTGCCAGCAGCCCGACCTCAGGGGTCCAGTGGGGTGAGCAGTTCTTC. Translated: CASSPTSGVQWGEQFF.

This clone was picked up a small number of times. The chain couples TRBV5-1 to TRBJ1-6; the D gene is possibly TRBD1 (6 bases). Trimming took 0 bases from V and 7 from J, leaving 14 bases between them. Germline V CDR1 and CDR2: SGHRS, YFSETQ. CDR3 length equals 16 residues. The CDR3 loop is CASSLVQGLGNSPLHF. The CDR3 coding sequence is TGCGCCAGCAGCTTGGTGCAGGGGCTTGGCAATTCACCCCTCCACTTT.

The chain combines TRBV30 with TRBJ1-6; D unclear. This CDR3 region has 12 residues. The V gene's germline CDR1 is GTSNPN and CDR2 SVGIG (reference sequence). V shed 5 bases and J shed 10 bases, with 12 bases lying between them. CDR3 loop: CAWLRGRSPLHF. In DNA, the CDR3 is TGTGCCTGGCTGCGAGGGAGATCACCCCTCCACTTT.

CDR3 DNA: TGTGCCAGTAGACTACAGGCGAACACTGAAGCTTTCTTT. Translated: CASRLQANTEAFF. The V and J genes are TRBV19 and TRBJ1-1; a weak D match, TRBD1 (5 bases). Deletions cut 6 bases from V and 1 base from J, with 9 bases between. Germline CDR1 LNHDA, CDR2 SQIVND (reference sequence). The CDR3 has 13 amino acids.

The CDR3 bases are TGTGCCAGTAGTATAAGTACGGCAGCTACTACCTACGAGCAGTACTTC. It codes for CASSISTAATTYEQYF. The chain employs TRBV19 and TRBJ2-7; the D is unclear. Germline V CDR1 and CDR2: LNHDA, SQIVND (reference sequence). The CDR3 is 16 amino acids. Trimming stripped 2 bases from V and 2 bases from J, with 16 bases between.